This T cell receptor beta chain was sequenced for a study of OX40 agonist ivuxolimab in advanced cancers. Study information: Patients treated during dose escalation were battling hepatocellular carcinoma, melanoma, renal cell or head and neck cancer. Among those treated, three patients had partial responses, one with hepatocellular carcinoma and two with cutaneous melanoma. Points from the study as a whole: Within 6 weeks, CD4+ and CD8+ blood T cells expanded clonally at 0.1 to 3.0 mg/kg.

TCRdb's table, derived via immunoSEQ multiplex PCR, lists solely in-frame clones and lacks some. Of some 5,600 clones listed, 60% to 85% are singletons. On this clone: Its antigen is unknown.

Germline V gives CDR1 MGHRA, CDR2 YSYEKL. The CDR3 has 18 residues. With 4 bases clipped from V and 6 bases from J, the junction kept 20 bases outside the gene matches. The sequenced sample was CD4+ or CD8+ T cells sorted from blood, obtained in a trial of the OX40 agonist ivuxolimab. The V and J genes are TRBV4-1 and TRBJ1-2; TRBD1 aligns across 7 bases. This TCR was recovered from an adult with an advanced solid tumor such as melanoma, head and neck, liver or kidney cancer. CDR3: CASSLQWQTGIFPHGYTF. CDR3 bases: TGCGCCAGCAGCCTTCAATGGCAGACAGGGATTTTCCCGCATGGCTACACCTTC.